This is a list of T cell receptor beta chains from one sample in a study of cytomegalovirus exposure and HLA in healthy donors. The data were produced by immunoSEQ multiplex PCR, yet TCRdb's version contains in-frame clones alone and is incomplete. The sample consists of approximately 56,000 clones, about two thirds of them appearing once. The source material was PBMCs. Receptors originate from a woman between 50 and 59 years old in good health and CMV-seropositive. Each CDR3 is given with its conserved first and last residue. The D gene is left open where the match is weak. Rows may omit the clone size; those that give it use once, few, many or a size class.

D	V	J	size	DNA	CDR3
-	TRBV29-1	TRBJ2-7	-	TGCAGCGTGCTTATGGGGGACTCTTACGAGCAGTACTTC	CSVLMGDSYEQYF
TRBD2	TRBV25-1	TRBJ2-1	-	TGTGCCAGCAGCTCAACTGCCCCGGGACTACTCAATGAGCAGTTCTTC	CASSSTAPGLLNEQFF
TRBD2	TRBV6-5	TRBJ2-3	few	TGTGCCAGCAGTCAGCGGGGCCTCTACACAGATACGCAGTATTTT	CASSQRGLYTDTQYF
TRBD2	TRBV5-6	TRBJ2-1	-	TGTGCCAGCAGCCTCCGGGAGGGCATTGAGCAGTTCTTC	CASSLREGIEQFF
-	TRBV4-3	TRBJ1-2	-	TGCGCCAGCAGCCAGGCAGGGAATGGCTACACCTTC	CASSQAGNGYTF
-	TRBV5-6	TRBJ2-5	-	TGTGCCAGCAGCTCTCCACACCTAGGGAGAGAAGAGACCCAGTACTTC	CASSSPHLGREETQYF
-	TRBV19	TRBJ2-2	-	TGTGCCAGTAATATGGGGACTCTTTCCGGGGAGCTGTTTTTT	CASNMGTLSGELFF
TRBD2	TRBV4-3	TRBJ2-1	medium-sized	TGCGCCAGCAGCCAAGTATCGCTAGCGGGGAACAATGAGCAGTTCTTC	CASSQVSLAGNNEQFF
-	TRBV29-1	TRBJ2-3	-	TGCAGCGTTGATGTCAGGCGAGGGACAGATACGCAGTATTTT	CSVDVRRGTDTQYF
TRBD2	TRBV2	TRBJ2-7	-	TGTGCCAGCAGTGAGTTTAGCGGGACCTCCGGCGAGCAGTACTTC	CASSEFSGTSGEQYF
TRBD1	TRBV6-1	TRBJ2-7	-	TGTGCCAGCAGAGGGGGCGGTTTTTACGAGCAGTACTTC	CASRGGGFYEQYF
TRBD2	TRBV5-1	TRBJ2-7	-	TGCGCCAGCAGCCTTCTAGCGGGAGTTTCCTACGAGCAGTACTTC	CASSLLAGVSYEQYF
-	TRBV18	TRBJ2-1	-	TGTGCCAGCTCACCAGTCGCGGGGAGCTCCTACAATGAGCAGTTCTTC	CASSPVAGSSYNEQFF
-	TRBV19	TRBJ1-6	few	TGTGCCAGTAGTGCTCACAGGGTAGGGAATTCACCCCTCCACTTT	CASSAHRVGNSPLHF
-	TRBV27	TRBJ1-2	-	TGTGCCAGCAGTTTATGGCCAGAACCCCCTAACTATGGCTACACCTTC	CASSLWPEPPNYGYTF
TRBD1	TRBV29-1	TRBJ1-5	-	TGCAGCGTTACAGGGGGAGGCAATCAGCCCCAGCATTTT	CSVTGGGNQPQHF
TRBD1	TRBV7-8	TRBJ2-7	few	TGTGCCAGCAGCTTATTGCGGGACAGGGACTACGAGCAGTACTTC	CASSLLRDRDYEQYF
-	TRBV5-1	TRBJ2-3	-	TGCGCCAGCAGTAGGGGCCCCCTATCCCAGTCCACCACAGATACGCAGTATTTT	CASSRGPLSQSTTDTQYF
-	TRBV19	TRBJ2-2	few	TGTGCCAGTAGTATAGACCTTACCGGGGAGCTGTTTTTT	CASSIDLTGELFF
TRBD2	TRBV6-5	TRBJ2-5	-	TGTGCCAGCAGCTCCGCGGGGGGGCAAGAGACCCAGTACTTC	CASSSAGGQETQYF
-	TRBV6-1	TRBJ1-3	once	TGTGCCAGCAGCGAAACATACTCTGGAAACACCATATATTTT	CASSETYSGNTIYF